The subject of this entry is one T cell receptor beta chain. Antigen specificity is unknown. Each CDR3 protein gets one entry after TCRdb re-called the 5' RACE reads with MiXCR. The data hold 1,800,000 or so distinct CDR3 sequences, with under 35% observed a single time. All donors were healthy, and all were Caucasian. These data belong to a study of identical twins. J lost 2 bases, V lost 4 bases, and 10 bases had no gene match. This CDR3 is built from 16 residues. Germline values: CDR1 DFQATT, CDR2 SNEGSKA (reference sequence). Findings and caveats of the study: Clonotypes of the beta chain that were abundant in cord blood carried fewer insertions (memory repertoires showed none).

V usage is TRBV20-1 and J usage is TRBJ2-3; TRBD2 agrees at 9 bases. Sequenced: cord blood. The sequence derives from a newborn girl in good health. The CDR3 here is CSATVAGVRVTDTQYF. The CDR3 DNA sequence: TGCAGTGCTACTGTAGCGGGAGTGAGGGTCACAGATACGCAGTATTTT.